Listed here is a single T cell receptor beta chain. Other DNA sequences in this specimen translate into the identical CDR3. This sample was included in a study of blood T cell repertoires in COVID-19. Overall study context: Donors in the United States, Italy and Spain gave samples during acute or convalescent COVID-19. PBMCs, B-cell-depleted T cells, or T cells were the source of the cDNA or gDNA that made up the material.

Some clones are missing from TCRdb's copy, which holds only in-frame ones; the method was immunoSEQ multiplex PCR. This sample has fewer than 450,000 clones, with 88% found just once. Participant age was roughly 18 to 95 years, and participants resided in fewer than 25 US areas. Material for sequencing was PBMCs or T cells enriched from blood (not recorded which). The clonotype was recovered from a woman between 35 and 50 years old with acute COVID-19.

In nucleotides, the CDR3 is TGTGCCAGCAGTTTCGCCACAGGCCACTATGGCTACACCTTC. Its translation: CASSFATGHYGYTF. This chain joins TRBV27 and TRBJ1-2, with a tentative D call TRBD1 (5 bases). The CDR3 totals 14 residues. Germline lookup yields CDR1 MNHEY and CDR2 SMNVEV (reference sequence). V lost 3 bases to trimming and J lost 3 bases, with 11 bases between them.